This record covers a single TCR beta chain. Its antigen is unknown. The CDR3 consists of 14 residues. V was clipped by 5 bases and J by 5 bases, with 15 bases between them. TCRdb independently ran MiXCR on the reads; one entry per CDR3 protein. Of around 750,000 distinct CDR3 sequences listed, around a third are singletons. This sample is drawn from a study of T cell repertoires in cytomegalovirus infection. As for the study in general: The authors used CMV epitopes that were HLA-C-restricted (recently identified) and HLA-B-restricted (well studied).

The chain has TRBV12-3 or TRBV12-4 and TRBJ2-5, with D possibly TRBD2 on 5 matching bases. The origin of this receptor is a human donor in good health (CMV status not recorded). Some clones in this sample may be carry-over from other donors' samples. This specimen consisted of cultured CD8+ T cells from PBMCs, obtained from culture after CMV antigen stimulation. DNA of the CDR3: TGTGCCAGCAGTCTGACTCTGCGCGGGGAGACCCAGTACTTC. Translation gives CASSLTLRGETQYF.